These T cell receptor beta chains were read from a single sample in a study of T cells after yellow fever vaccination. MiXCR was run by TCRdb on the 5' RACE reads, yielding one entry per CDR3 protein. The sample lists about 220,000 distinct CDR3 sequences, approximately 3.3% occurring once. Sequencing was performed on CD4+ T cells sorted from PBMCs, taken 10 days after the yellow fever booster vaccination. The receptor source for this set is a man aged 18 to 30 who received the YFV17D yellow fever vaccine. Both conserved end residues are part of each CDR3.

len | v_gene | CDR3aa
18 | TRBV15 | CATSRGLAGAFPSGEQFF
15 | TRBV12-3/TRBV12-4 | CASRHGQERNSPLHF
13 | TRBV5-1 | CASKDGGVETQYF
14 | TRBV12-3/TRBV12-4 | CASSLSSDWGHENF
15 | TRBV5-5 | CASSLGGTAFYGYTF
16 | TRBV6-2/TRBV6-3 | CASRLGLWSSSQPQHF
14 | TRBV5-1 | CASSLGRTGDTQYF
16 | TRBV5-1 | CASSSNSGQGGEKLFF
14 | TRBV6-5 | CASSYGQGVTEAFF
16 | TRBV7-9 | CASSSRLAGGPGELFF
15 | TRBV9 | CASSAGSSSLGAQYF
15 | TRBV5-1 | CASSSYVQGGETQYF
14 | TRBV7-9 | CASSPQGGPTEAFF
14 | TRBV5-1 | CASSSRGPRNEQFF
14 | TRBV6-1 | CASSGTGSYQPQHF
14 | TRBV7-3 | CASSPNPLNTEAFF
15 | TRBV19 | CASSMPGTSLYGYTF
12 | TRBV12-3/TRBV12-4 | CATGGSTDTQYF
13 | TRBV5-1 | CASSSTGLETQYF
15 | TRBV20-1 | CSARPGGRRADTQYF
16 | TRBV4-3 | CASSQDPESSYNEQFF
16 | TRBV12-3/TRBV12-4 | CASSPTREGAKNIQYF
14 | TRBV5-6 | CASSTREVAAEAFF
13 | TRBV6-5 | CASFQNRGTEAFF
15 | TRBV4-3 | CASSQRAYVDQPQHF
16 | TRBV9 | CASSVTGQGSYNEQFF
14 | TRBV2 | CASSAWLRSDTIYF
13 | TRBV3-1 | CASSLGTPDTQYF
14 | TRBV6-5 | CASFPPGGHTEAFF
14 | TRBV20-1 | CSAKGGGQGTEAFF
16 | TRBV7-8 | CASSRRDRGITDTQYF
13 | TRBV5-1 | CASSLEPSQPQHF